Shown below are 20 T cell receptor beta chains from a single sample sequenced in a study of long-term antiretroviral therapy in people with HIV. Version v3.0 of the immunoSEQ assay was performed at survey level. Measured with immunoSEQ multiplex PCR; TCRdb has only the in-frame clones, and not every one. The sample yields tens of thousands of clones, roughly three quarters seen once. The sequencing here drew on unsorted PBMCs, taken 1.9 years after starting antiretroviral therapy. These receptors originate from a man between 18 and 29 years old with HIV.

The chain links TRBV28 to TRBJ1-5; D gene ambiguous. The CDR3 is made up of 13 amino acids. Trimming took 5 bases from V and 6 from J, leaving 11 bases between them. CDR1 is MDHEN, CDR2 SYDVKM, per germline. Written as DNA, the CDR3 is TGTGCCAGCAGTCCCGCCGGCAGTCAGCCCCAGCATTTT. Translated: CASSPAGSQPQHF.

The chain employs TRBV11-2 and TRBJ1-2; TRBD1 aligns across 8 bases. There are 15 residues in the CDR3. Germline CDR1 reads SGHAT; CDR2 reads FQNNGV. With 1 base clipped from V and 3 bases from J, the junction kept 4 bases outside the gene matches. This CDR3 reads CASSLGRGQDYGYTF. DNA for the CDR3: TGTGCCAGCAGCTTAGGTCGGGGACAGGACTATGGCTACACCTTC.

The V call is TRBV10-1, the J call TRBJ1-3; D is ambiguous. The CDR3 extends over 12 amino acids. V was shortened by 8 bases and J by 4 bases, with 9 bases between the two germline ends. Germline V lookup: CDR1 WNHNN, CDR2 SYGVQD (reference sequence). CDR3 coding DNA: TGCGCCAGCGGGGTTGACGGAAACACCATATATTTT. This encodes CASGVDGNTIYF.

The chain recombines TRBV5-1 with TRBJ1-2, with D perhaps matching TRBD1 (6 bases). Per the germline V gene, CDR1 is SGHRS and CDR2 is YFSETQ. This CDR3 is 17 amino acids long. Trimming took 0 bases from V and 0 from J, leaving 15 bases between them. CDR3 sequence reads: CASSLGGRGLANYGYTF. The CDR3 nucleotides are TGCGCCAGCAGCTTGGGCGGCAGGGGCTTAGCTAACTATGGCTACACCTTC.

The CDR3 spells CASSTLIRDGELFF. CDR3 nucleotides: TGTGCCAGTAGTACCCTAATCAGGGACGGCGAGCTGTTTTTT. The chain carries TRBV19 and TRBJ2-2; D may correspond to TRBD1 or TRBD2 (5 bases each). The V end lost 4 bases, the J end lost 11 bases, and 17 bases lay between the germline ends. The V gene's germline CDR1 is LNHDA and CDR2 SQIVND (reference sequence). This CDR3 has 14 amino acids.

This clone was detected a few times. The J gene is TRBJ1-2, the V gene TRBV2, with a possible D match to TRBD1 (6 bases). The V end lost 8 bases, the J end lost 2 bases, and 9 bases lay between the germline ends. The CDR3 is 12 amino acids. Germline V gene sequence: CDR1 SNHLY, CDR2 FYNNEI. In nucleotides, the CDR3 is TGTGCCAGCCGGGACATAAACTATGGCTACACCTTC. It encodes CASRDINYGYTF. Looking up the rest from reference TRBV2 and TRBJ1-2 gives the full variable domain: EPEVTQTPSHQVTQMGQEVILRCVPISNHLYFYWYRQILGQKVEFLVSFYNNEISEKSEIFDDQFSVERPDGSNFTLKIRSTKLEDSAMYFCASRDINYGYTFGSGTRLTVV.

A few counts support this clone. The rearrangement joins TRBV5-4 to TRBJ1-6; weak D call: TRBD1 (5 bases). The CDR3 has 15 amino acids. The V end was cut by 3 bases, the J end by 7 bases, with 14 bases between. The germline CDR1 and CDR2 sequences are SGHNT and YYREEE (reference sequence). The CDR3 spells CASSSQGEPNSPLHF. The CDR3, as DNA: TGTGCCAGCAGCTCCCAGGGAGAACCGAATTCACCCCTCCACTTT.

The V call is TRBV6-7, the J call TRBJ1-5, with D perhaps matching TRBD1 (6 bases). TRBV6-7 is classed as an ORF, of uncertain function. The CDR3 runs to 13 residues. V was clipped by 8 bases and J by 10 bases, with 18 bases between them. CDR3 sequence (DNA): TGTGCCAGCCCTGGTCAGGGGATCAAACCCCAGCATTTT. Residues: CASPGQGIKPQHF.

The rearrangement links TRBV16 to TRBJ1-3; possible D gene TRBD1, 6 bases. The CDR3 loop spans 17 amino acids. Trimming left V 2 bases short and J 4 bases short, with 18 bases between. The germline gives CDR1 KGHSY, CDR2 FQNENV. CDR3 region: CASSQVAGGAIGNTIYF. CDR3 DNA: TGTGCCAGCAGCCAAGTCGCCGGGGGCGCGATAGGAAACACCATATATTTT.

The V gene is TRBV7-9, the J gene TRBJ2-7, with 7 positions matching TRBD1. CDR3 length: 12 amino acids. After removal of 4 bases from V and 6 bases from J, the junction contained 3 bases not matched to a gene. CDR1 is SEHNR and CDR2 is FQNEAQ in the germline V gene (reference sequence). The CDR3 sequence: CASSSGQAEQYV. CDR3 coding DNA: TGTGCCAGCAGCTCCGGACAGGCCGAGCAGTACGTC.

The CDR3: CASSPLDREHTIYF. The CDR3 DNA reads TGTGCCAGCAGTCCGCTCGACAGGGAGCACACCATATATTTT. V gene TRBV27 combines with J gene TRBJ1-3; 7 nucleotides agree with TRBD1. Germline CDR1 is MNHEY and CDR2 is SMNVEV (reference sequence). This CDR3 contains 14 residues. V shed 5 bases and J 8 bases; nucleotides not matched to a gene: 9.

The rearrangement uses TRBV27 and TRBJ2-7; a weak D match, TRBD1 (5 bases). V shed 5 bases and J shed 3 bases, with 20 bases lying between them. This CDR3 is built from 16 residues. Germline-derived CDR1 and CDR2 are MNHEY and SMNVEV (reference sequence). As DNA, the CDR3 is TGTGCCAGCAGTCCAGATCTCGGAACAGGTATCTACGAGCAGTACGTC. The encoded protein is CASSPDLGTGIYEQYV.

The CDR3 sequence: CASSWGPRGTEVGGEQFF. The CDR3, as DNA: TGTGCCAGCAGCTGGGGCCCAAGGGGGACGGAGGTAGGGGGTGAGCAGTTCTTC. The chain uses TRBV11-3 and TRBJ2-1, with D perhaps TRBD1 (6 bases). Germline V gene data show CDR1 as SGHNT and CDR2 as YENEEA. The V gene lost 4 bases and the J gene lost 9 bases, with 28 bases spanning the gap. This CDR3 is 18 amino acids long.

The chain couples TRBV28 to TRBJ2-3; TRBD2 aligns across 9 bases. Germline CDR1 reads MDHEN; CDR2 reads SYDVKM. The CDR3 has 15 residues. The trim removed 2 bases at V and 2 bases at J, leaving 2 bases unmatched. CDR3 DNA sequence: TGTGCCAGCAGTTTAGCGGGGGGGCACACAGATACGCAGTATTTT. Translated, it gives CASSLAGGHTDTQYF.

In DNA form, the CDR3 reads TGTGCCAGCAGAGAACAACAACTGCCAGGCTACGAGCAGTACTTC. Its protein product is CASREQQLPGYEQYF. The V and J genes are TRBV2 and TRBJ2-7; D remains ambiguous. From germline, CDR1 is SNHLY and CDR2 FYNNEI. The CDR3 has 15 residues. V gave up 6 bases and J gave up 3 bases, with 18 bases separating them.

This chain links TRBV5-6 with TRBJ2-3; D is uncertain. This CDR3 is built from 15 residues. The germline V gene has CDR1 SGHDT and CDR2 YYEEEE. Deletions cut 0 bases from V and 0 bases from J, with 8 bases between. The CDR3 sequence is CASSLVDHSTDTQYF. The CDR3 DNA is TGTGCCAGCAGCTTGGTCGACCATAGCACAGATACGCAGTATTTT.

This sequence joins TRBV6-6 and TRBJ1-5; D gene ambiguous. Germline CDR1 reads MNHNY; CDR2 reads SVGAGI (reference sequence). The CDR3 totals 12 residues. V was trimmed by 6 bases and J by 2 bases, leaving 5 bases between them. The CDR3 protein is CASSVGNQPQHF. In DNA form, the CDR3 reads TGTGCCAGCAGCGTGGGCAATCAGCCCCAGCATTTT.

The chain is built from TRBV5-1 and TRBJ1-3; no clear D. The length of the CDR3 is 15 residues. The germline V and J ends were trimmed by 0 bases and 9 bases, with 16 bases remaining between them. From germline, CDR1 is SGHRS and CDR2 YFSETQ. Here the CDR3 reads CASSLDGSPRSTIYF. CDR3 coding DNA: TGCGCCAGCAGCTTGGATGGATCCCCCCGCAGCACCATATATTTT. Variable domain in full (rest from reference TRBV5-1 and TRBJ1-3): KAGVTQTPRYLIKTRGQQVTLSCSPISGHRSVSWYQQTPGQGLQFLFEYFSETQRNKGNFPGRFSGRQFSNSRSEMNVSTLELGDSALYLCASSLDGSPRSTIYFGEGSWLTVV.

There are a few counts of this clone. The rearrangement uses TRBV18 and TRBJ2-5, with D possibly matching TRBD2 (6 bases). The CDR3 totals 14 residues. V was clipped by 3 bases and J by 5 bases, with 13 bases between them. Germline loops: CDR1 KGHSH, CDR2 LQKENI. The CDR3 DNA reads TGTGCCAGCTCACCCGGTACAGGAGGGGAGACCCAGTACTTC. Translation gives CASSPGTGGETQYF.

This clone showed up just a few times. The rearrangement uses TRBV28 and TRBJ2-7, with D tentatively TRBD1 or TRBD2 (5 bases each). The CDR3 totals 13 residues. Germline V gene sequence: CDR1 MDHEN, CDR2 SYDVKM. V was shortened by 3 bases and J by 2 bases, with 8 bases between the two germline ends. The CDR3 DNA reads as TGTGCCAGCAGTTTGGGGGTAACCTACGAGCAGTACGTC. Protein: CASSLGVTYEQYV.